The next 9 T cell receptor beta chains were all read from a single sample in a study of blood T cell repertoires in COVID-19. Profiling relied on immunoSEQ multiplex PCR, and the TCRdb table lists in-frame clones only, not all of them. The sample has more than 300,000 clones, approximately 87% seen once. Sample: peripheral blood. The receptor set was obtained from a woman in her thirties with COVID-19, enrolled during active disease.

The chain uses TRBV6-5 and TRBJ1-1; TRBD1 matches 9 bases. J gave up 3 bases and V 10 bases, and 9 bases lay outside the gene matches. The CDR3 is 14 amino acids. Germline-derived CDR1 and CDR2 are MNHEY and SVGAGI. CDR3 coding DNA: TGTGCCATCCGACAGGGGGAAGGGGACACTGAAGCTTTCTTT. Translated: CAIRQGEGDTEAFF.

The CDR3 loop reads CASSDGRGGTEAFF. The CDR3 nucleotides read TGTGCCAGCAGTGATGGGCGGGGGGGGACTGAAGCTTTCTTT. V gene TRBV2 combines with J gene TRBJ1-1; weak D call: TRBD1 (5 bases). CDR1 and CDR2 from the germline V gene are SNHLY and FYNNEI. With 3 bases removed from V and 5 bases from J, the gap between germline ends came to 13 bases. This CDR3 region has 14 residues.

In nucleotides, the CDR3 is TGTGCCAGCAGTCCATGGACAGGGTTCCAGCCCCAGCATTTT. Its protein product is CASSPWTGFQPQHF. This rearrangement joins TRBV6-5 to TRBJ1-5; 8 nucleotides agree with TRBD1. CDR1 and CDR2 from the germline V gene are MNHEY and SVGAGI. The CDR3 has 14 amino acids. The junction had 7 bases not matched to a gene; V was cut back by 5 bases and J by 7 bases.

The gene calls are TRBV5-1 and TRBJ2-3; 11 positions agree with TRBD2. CDR3 length: 17 residues. CDR1 is SGHRS, CDR2 YFSETQ, per germline. V trimming: 0 bases; J trimming: 3 bases; junction bases outside the gene matches: 6. The CDR3 loop is CASSLGLAGGITDTQYF. The DNA of the CDR3 is TGCGCCAGCAGCTTGGGTCTAGCGGGAGGTATTACAGATACGCAGTATTTT.

CDR3 coding DNA: TGTGCCAGCTCGAGTGAGCCCTCTGGAAACACCATATATTTT. This sequence encodes CASSSEPSGNTIYF. This chain links TRBV18 with TRBJ1-3, with D uncertain. The CDR3 extends over 14 amino acids. V gave up 6 bases and J gave up 0 bases, with 9 bases separating them. Germline assignment: CDR1 KGHSH and CDR2 LQKENI.

The chain joins TRBV2 to TRBJ2-1, with D possibly matching TRBD1 (6 bases). CDR3 size: 14 residues. CDR1 and CDR2 from the germline V gene are SNHLY and FYNNEI. Trimming took 6 bases from V and 0 from J, leaving 9 bases between them. Here the CDR3 reads CASREDSSYNEQFF. The DNA of the CDR3 is TGTGCCAGCAGGGAGGACAGCTCCTACAATGAGCAGTTCTTC.

V gene TRBV28 combines with J gene TRBJ2-7; D is perhaps TRBD2 (7 bases). With 5 bases removed from V and 3 bases from J, the gap between germline ends came to 14 bases. CDR1 and CDR2 from the germline V gene are MDHEN and SYDVKM. This CDR3 spans 14 amino acids. The CDR3 coding sequence is TGTGCCAGCAGTATAGGACAGCGGGGCTACGAGCAGTACTTC. Translating it yields CASSIGQRGYEQYF.

CDR3 nucleotide sequence: TGTGCCAGCAGCCTTCCCAAAGGAGTGGAAACCTACAATGAGCAGTTCTTC. It codes for CASSLPKGVETYNEQFF. J is TRBJ2-1 and V is TRBV3-1 (or the pseudogene TRBV3-2); D not certain. This CDR3 comprises 17 residues. The ends were cut back, 4 bases at V and 2 bases at J, with 18 bases in the middle. CDR1 is LGHDT, CDR2 YNNKEL, per germline (reference sequence).

The genes are TRBV5-1 and TRBJ1-3; weak D call: TRBD1 (6 bases). Germline loops: CDR1 SGHRS, CDR2 YFSETQ. The CDR3 is made up of 14 amino acids. The ends were cut back, 0 bases at V and 2 bases at J, with 6 bases in the middle. CDR3 amino acids: CASSLDRAGNTIYF. The DNA of the CDR3 is TGCGCCAGCAGCTTGGACAGGGCTGGAAACACCATATATTTT.